This TCR beta chain originates from a study of cytomegalovirus exposure and HLA in healthy donors. Notes on the study in general: Donor immune exposure was known only as CMV serostatus. There were several of the most significant clusters that appeared linked to common viral pathogens in a later analysis. Looking again later, the authors saw that most CMV-associated TCR beta chains seemed HLA-restricted.

Germline V lookup: CDR1 SGDLS, CDR2 YYNGEE. After removal of 3 bases from V and 4 bases from J, the junction contained 3 bases not matched to a gene. The CDR3 is 15 amino acids. Vbeta (60) and Jbeta (13) primers were used in the PCR. Original analysis: An analysis performed later counted 72 million or so unique TCR beta chains (around 9.9 million of them shared). Profiling relied on immunoSEQ multiplex PCR, and the TCRdb table lists in-frame clones only, not all of them. The D gene and trimming were derived from the DNA, and the V and J assignments and clone size from that table. The top ten clones hold 2.8% of a sample with 150,000 to 200,000 clones, around 68% of them seen once. This clone was counted between two and nine times. Antigen specificity is unknown.

The receptor's source is a woman aged 35 to 49 in good health and CMV-seropositive. Material for sequencing was PBMCs. The chain couples TRBV9 to TRBJ1-4; TRBD1 matches at 10 bases. The DNA of the CDR3 is TGTGCCAGCAGCGCCTGGGACAGGGGTAATGAAAAACTGTTTTTT. It encodes CASSAWDRGNEKLFF.